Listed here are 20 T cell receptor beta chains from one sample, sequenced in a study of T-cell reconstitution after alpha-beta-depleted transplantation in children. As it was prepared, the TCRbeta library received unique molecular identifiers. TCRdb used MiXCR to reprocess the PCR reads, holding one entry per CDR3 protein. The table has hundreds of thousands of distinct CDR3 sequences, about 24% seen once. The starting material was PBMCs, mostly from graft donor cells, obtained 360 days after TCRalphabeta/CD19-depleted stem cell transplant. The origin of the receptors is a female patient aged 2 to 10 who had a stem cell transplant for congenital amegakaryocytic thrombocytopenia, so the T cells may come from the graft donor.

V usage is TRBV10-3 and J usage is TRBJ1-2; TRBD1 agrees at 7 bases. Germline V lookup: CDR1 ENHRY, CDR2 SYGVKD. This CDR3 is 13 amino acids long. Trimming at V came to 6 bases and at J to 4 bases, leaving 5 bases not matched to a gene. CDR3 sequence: CAISQTGIYGYTF. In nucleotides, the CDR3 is TGTGCCATCAGCCAGACAGGGATCTATGGCTACACCTTC.

DNA of the CDR3: TGTGCCAGCAGTTTGGGCATCGGTAGCAATCAGCCCCAGCATTTT. It is translated as CASSLGIGSNQPQHF. The chain employs TRBV28 and TRBJ1-5, with D uncertain. The CDR3 is 15 amino acids. Trimming left V 3 bases short and J 0 bases short, with 9 bases between. CDR1 is MDHEN and CDR2 is SYDVKM in the germline V gene.

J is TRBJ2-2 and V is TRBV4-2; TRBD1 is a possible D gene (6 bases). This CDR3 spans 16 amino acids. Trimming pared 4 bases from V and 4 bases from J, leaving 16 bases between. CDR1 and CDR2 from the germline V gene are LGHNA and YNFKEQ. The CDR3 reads CASSPLPGHATGELFF. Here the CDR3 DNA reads TGTGCCAGCAGCCCGTTACCGGGACACGCCACCGGGGAGCTGTTTTTT.

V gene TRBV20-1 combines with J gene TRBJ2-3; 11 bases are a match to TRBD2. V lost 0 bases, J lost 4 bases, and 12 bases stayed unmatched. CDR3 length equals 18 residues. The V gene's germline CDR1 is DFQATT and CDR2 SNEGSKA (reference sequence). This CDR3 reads CSARDYSGGAFGADTQYF. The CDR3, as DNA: TGCAGTGCTAGAGATTATAGCGGGGGGGCTTTCGGTGCAGATACGCAGTATTTT.

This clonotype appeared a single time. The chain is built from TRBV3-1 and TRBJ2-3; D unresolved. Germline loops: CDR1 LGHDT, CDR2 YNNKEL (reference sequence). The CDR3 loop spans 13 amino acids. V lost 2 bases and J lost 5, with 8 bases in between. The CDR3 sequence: CASSQHLIDTQYF. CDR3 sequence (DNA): TGTGCCAGCAGCCAACATCTCATAGATACGCAGTATTTT.

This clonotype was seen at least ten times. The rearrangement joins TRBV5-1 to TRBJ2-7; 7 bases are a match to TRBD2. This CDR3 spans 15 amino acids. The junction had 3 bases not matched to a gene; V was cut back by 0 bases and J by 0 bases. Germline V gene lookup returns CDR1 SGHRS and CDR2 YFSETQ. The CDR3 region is CASSLAGGSSYEQYF. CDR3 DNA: TGCGCCAGCAGCTTGGCCGGCGGGAGCTCCTACGAGCAGTACTTC. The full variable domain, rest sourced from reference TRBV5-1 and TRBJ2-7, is KAGVTQTPRYLIKTRGQQVTLSCSPISGHRSVSWYQQTPGQGLQFLFEYFSETQRNKGNFPGRFSGRQFSNSRSEMNVSTLELGDSALYLCASSLAGGSSYEQYFGPGTRLTVT.

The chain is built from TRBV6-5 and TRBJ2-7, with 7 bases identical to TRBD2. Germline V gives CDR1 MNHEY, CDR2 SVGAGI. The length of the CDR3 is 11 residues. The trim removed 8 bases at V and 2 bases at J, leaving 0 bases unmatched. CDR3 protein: CASGLAYEQYF. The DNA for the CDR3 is TGTGCCAGCGGACTAGCCTACGAGCAGTACTTC.

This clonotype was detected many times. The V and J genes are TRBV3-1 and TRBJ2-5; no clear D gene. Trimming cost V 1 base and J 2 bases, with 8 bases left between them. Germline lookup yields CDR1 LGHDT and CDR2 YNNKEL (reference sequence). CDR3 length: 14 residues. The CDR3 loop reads CASSQGVRQETQYF. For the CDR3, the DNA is TGTGCCAGCAGCCAAGGTGTTAGACAAGAGACCCAGTACTTC.

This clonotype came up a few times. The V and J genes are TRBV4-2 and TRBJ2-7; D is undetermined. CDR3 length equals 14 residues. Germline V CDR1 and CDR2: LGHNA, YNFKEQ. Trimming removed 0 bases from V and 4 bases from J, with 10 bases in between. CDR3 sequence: CASSQDAALYEQYF. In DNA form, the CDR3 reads TGTGCCAGCAGCCAAGATGCAGCCCTTTACGAGCAGTACTTC.

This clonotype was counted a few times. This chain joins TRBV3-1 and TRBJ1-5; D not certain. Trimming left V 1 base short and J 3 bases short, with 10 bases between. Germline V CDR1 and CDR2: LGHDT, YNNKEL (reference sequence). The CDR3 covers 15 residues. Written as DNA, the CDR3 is TGTGCCAGCAGCCAAGGGCGGTTTACCAATCAGCCCCAGCATTTT. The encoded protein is CASSQGRFTNQPQHF.

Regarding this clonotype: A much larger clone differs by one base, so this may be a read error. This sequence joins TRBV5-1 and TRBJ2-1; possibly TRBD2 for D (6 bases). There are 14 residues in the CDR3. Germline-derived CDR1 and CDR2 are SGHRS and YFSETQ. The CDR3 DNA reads TGCGCCGGCAGCTTGGATGGCGGGGTCAATGAGCAGTTCTTC. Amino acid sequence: CAGSLDGGVNEQFF.

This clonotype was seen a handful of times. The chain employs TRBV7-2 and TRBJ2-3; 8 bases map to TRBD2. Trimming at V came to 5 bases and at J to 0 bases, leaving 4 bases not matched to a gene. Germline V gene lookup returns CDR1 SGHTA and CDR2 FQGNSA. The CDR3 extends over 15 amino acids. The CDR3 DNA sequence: TGTGCCAGCAGCAGAGCGGGGGTCAGCACAGATACGCAGTATTTT. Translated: CASSRAGVSTDTQYF.

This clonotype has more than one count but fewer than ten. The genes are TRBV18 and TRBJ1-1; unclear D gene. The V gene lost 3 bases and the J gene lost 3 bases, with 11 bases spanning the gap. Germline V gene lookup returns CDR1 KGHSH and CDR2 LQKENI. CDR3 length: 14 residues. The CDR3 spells CASSPGQLDTEAFF. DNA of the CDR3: TGTGCCAGCTCACCCGGGCAGTTGGACACTGAAGCTTTCTTT. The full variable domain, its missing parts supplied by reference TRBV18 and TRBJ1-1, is NAGVMQNPRHLVRRRGQEARLRCSPMKGHSHVYWYRQLPEEGLKFMVYLQKENIIDESGMPKERFSAEFPKEGPSILRIQQVVRGDSAAYFCASSPGQLDTEAFFGQGTRLTVV.

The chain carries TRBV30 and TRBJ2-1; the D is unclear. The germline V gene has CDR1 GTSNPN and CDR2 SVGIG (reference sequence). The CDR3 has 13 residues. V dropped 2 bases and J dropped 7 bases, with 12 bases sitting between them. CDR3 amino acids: CAWSIGQINEQFF. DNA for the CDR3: TGTGCCTGGAGTATTGGGCAGATTAATGAGCAGTTCTTC.

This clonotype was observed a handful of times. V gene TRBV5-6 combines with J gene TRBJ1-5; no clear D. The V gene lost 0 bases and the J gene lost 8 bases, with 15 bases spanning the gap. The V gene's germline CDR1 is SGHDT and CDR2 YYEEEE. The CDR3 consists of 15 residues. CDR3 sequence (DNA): TGTGCCAGCAGCTTGGCTGGCCACGCGGGGAAGCCCCAGCATTTT. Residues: CASSLAGHAGKPQHF.

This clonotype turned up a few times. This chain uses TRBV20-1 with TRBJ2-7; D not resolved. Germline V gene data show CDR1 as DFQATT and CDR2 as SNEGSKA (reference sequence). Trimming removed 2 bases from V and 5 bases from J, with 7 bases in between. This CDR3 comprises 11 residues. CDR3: CSARRFHEQYF. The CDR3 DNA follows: TGCAGTGCTAGAAGGTTCCACGAGCAGTACTTC.

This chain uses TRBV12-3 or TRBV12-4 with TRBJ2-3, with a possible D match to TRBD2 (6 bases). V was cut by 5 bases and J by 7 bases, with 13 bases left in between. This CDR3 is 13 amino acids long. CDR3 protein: CASSIVSGYTQYF. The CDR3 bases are TGTGCCAGCAGTATCGTTAGCGGCTATACGCAGTATTTT.

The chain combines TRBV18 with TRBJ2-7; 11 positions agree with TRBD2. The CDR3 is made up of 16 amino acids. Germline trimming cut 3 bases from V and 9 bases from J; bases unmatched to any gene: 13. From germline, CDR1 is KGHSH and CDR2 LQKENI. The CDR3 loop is CASSPRGTSGLRVQYF. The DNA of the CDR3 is TGTGCCAGCTCACCGCGAGGGACTAGCGGATTACGTGTGCAGTACTTC. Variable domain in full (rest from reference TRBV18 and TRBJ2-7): NAGVMQNPRHLVRRRGQEARLRCSPMKGHSHVYWYRQLPEEGLKFMVYLQKENIIDESGMPKERFSAEFPKEGPSILRIQQVVRGDSAAYFCASSPRGTSGLRVQYFGPGTRLTVT.

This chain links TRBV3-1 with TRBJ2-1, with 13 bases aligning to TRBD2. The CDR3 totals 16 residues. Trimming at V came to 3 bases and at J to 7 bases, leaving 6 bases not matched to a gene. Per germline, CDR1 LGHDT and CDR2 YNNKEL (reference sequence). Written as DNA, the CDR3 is TGTGCCAGCAGCCAGGCCCTGGGACTAGCGGGGAATGAGCAGTTCTTC. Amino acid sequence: CASSQALGLAGNEQFF.

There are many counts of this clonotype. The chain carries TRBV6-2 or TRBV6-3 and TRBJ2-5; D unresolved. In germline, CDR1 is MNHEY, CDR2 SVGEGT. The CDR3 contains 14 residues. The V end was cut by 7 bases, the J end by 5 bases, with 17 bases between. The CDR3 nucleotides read TGTGCCAGCACCCTTGATGGGGAACAGGAGACCCAGTACTTC. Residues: CASTLDGEQETQYF.